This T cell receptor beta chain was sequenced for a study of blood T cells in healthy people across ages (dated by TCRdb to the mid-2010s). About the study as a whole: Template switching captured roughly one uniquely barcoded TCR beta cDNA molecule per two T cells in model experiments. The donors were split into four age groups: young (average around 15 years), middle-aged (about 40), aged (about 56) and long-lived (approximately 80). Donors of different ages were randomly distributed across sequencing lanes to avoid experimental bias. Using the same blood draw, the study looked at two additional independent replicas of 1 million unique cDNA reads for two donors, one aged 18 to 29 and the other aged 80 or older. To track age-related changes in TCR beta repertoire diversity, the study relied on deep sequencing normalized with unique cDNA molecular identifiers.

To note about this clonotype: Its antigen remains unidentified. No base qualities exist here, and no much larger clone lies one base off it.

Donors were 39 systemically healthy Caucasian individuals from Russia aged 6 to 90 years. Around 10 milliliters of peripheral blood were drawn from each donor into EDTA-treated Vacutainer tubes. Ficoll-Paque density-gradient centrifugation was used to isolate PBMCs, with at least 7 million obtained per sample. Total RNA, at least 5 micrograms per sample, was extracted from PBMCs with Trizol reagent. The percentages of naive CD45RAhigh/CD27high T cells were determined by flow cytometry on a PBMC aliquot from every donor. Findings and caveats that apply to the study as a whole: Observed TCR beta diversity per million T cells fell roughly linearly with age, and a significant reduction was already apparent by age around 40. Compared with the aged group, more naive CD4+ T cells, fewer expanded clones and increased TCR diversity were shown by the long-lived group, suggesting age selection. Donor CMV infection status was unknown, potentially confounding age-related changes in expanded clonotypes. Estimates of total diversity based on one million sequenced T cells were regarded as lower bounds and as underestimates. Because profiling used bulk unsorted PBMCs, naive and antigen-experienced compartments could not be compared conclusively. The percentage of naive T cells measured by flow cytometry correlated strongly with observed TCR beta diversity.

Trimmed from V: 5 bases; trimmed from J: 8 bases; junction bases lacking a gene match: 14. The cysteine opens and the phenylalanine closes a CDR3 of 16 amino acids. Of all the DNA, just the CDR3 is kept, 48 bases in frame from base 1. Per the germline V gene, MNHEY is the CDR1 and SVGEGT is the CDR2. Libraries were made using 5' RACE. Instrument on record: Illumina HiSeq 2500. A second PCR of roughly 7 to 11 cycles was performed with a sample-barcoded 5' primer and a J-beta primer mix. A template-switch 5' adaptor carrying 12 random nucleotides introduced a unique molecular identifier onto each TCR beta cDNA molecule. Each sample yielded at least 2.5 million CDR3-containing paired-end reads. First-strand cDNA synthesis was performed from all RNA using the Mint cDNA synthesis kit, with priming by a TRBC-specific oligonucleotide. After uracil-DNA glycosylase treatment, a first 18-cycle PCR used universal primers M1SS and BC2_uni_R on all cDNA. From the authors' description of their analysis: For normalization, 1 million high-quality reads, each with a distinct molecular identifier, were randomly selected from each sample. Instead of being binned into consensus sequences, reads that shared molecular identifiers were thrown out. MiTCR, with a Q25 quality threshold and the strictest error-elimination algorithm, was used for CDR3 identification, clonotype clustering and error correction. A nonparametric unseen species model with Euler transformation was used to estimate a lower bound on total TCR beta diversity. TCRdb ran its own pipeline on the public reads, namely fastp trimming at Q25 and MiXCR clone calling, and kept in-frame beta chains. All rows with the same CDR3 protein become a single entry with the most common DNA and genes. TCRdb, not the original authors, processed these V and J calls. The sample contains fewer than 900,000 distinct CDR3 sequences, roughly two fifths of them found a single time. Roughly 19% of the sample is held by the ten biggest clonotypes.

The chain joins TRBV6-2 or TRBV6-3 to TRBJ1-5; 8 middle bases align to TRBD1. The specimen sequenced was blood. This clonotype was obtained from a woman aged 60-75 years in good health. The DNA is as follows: TGTGCCAGCAGTACCGGACAGGGAGTGAGGGGGGAGCCCCAGCATTTT. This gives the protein CASSTGQGVRGEPQHF.